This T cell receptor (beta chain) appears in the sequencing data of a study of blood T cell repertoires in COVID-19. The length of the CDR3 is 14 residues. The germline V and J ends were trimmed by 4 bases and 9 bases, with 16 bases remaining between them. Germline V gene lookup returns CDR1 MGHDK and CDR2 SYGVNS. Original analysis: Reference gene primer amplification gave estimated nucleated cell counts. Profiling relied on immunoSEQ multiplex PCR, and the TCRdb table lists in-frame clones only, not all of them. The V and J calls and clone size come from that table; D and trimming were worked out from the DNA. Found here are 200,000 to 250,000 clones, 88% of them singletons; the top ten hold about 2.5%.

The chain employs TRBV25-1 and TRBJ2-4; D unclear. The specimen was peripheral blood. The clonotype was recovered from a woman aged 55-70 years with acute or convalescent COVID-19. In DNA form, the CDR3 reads TGTGCCAGCAGTGCTACCCTGTCGAGCGTCATTCAGTACTTC. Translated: CASSATLSSVIQYF.